This T cell receptor beta chain was documented in a study of OX40 agonist ivuxolimab in advanced cancers. Overall study context: Dose-escalation patients suffered from hepatocellular carcinoma, melanoma, renal cell or head and neck cancer.

Study observations and caveats: Low clonal expansion, among the lowest seen, marked partial responders at 0.1-3.0 mg/kg.

The method was immunoSEQ multiplex PCR; TCRdb's version includes in-frame clones alone and lacks a portion of them. There are 70,000 to 90,000 clones in the sample; 84% occur only once, and 5.5% to 7.5% lies in the top ten. Worth noting for this clone: Its antigen remains unidentified.

Per germline, CDR1 SGHTA and CDR2 FQGNSA. The CDR3 sequence is 17 residues long. V gave up 5 bases and J gave up 0 bases, with 19 bases separating them. The sequencing here drew on CD4+ or CD8+ T cells sorted from blood, taken in a trial of the OX40 agonist ivuxolimab. The rearrangement links TRBV7-2 to TRBJ1-1, with TRBD1 as a possible D gene (6 bases). This sequence was found in an adult with an advanced solid tumor such as melanoma, head and neck, liver or kidney cancer. The CDR3 protein is CASSQKSGVYMNTEAFF. CDR3 nucleotides: TGTGCCAGCAGCCAGAAATCAGGGGTCTACATGAACACTGAAGCTTTCTTT.